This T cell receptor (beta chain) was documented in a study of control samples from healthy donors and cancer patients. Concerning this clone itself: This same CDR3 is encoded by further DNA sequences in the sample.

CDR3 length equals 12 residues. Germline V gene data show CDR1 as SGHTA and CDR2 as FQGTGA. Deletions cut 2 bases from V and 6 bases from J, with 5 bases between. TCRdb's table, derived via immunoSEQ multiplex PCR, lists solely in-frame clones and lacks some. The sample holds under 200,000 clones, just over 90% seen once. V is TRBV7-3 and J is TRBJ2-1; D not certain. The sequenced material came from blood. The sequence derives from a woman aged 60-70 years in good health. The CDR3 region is CASSLGRNEQFF. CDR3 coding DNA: TGTGCCAGCAGCTTAGGGCGCAATGAGCAGTTCTTC. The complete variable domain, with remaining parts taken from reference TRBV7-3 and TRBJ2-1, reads GAGVSQTPSNKVTEKGKYVELRCDPISGHTALYWYRQSLGQGPEFLIYFQGTGAADDSGLPNDRFFAVRPEGSVSTLKIQRTERGDSAVYLCASSLGRNEQFFGPGTRLTVL.